This passage covers 30 T cell receptor beta chains from one sample sequenced in a study of T cells in Graves' hyperthyroidism and ophthalmopathy. TCR beta CDR3 sequences were amplified from RNA transcripts. A first-round RT-PCR of the TCR CDR3 used the HTBI primer set. TCRdb reprocessed the multiplex PCR reads with MiXCR, giving one entry per CDR3 protein. This sample has around 340,000 distinct CDR3 sequences; roughly 18% occur once, and the top ten carry roughly 16%. Sequencing input: blood. The receptors were gathered from a woman in her thirties or forties with Graves' ophthalmopathy.

This clonotype was counted ten times or more. The V gene is TRBV5-6, the J gene TRBJ1-1; the D is unclear. This CDR3 spans 12 amino acids. Per germline, CDR1 SGHDT and CDR2 YYEEEE. The germline V and J ends were trimmed by 0 bases and 4 bases, with 4 bases remaining between them. CDR3 residues: CASSLVPTEAFF. CDR3 sequence (DNA): TGTGCCAGCAGCTTGGTTCCCACTGAAGCTTTCTTT.

For this clonotype: This may be a read error: a much more frequent sequence differs by one nucleotide. This sequence joins TRBV27 and TRBJ2-5; 8 nucleotides agree with TRBD1. The junction had 5 bases not matched to a gene; V was cut back by 5 bases and J by 3 bases. The germline V gene has CDR1 MNHEY and CDR2 SMNVEV (reference sequence). The CDR3 is made up of 14 amino acids. In nucleotides, the CDR3 is TGTGCCAGCAGTCAATCGACAGGGGAAGAGACCCAGTACTTC. Residues: CASSQSTGEETQYF.

The rearrangement links TRBV12-3 or TRBV12-4 to TRBJ1-2; D gene ambiguous. The CDR3 contains 13 residues. Trimming removed 5 bases at V and 8 bases at J, with 15 bases between. The CDR3: CASSDAKKVGYTF. As DNA, the CDR3 is TGTGCCAGCAGTGACGCTAAAAAGGTCGGCTACACCTTC.

In its sample, this clonotype was seen many times. J is TRBJ1-5 and V is TRBV28, with D uncertain. Germline values: CDR1 MDHEN, CDR2 SYDVKM. Deletions cut 2 bases from V and 4 bases from J, with 15 bases between. CDR3 length: 16 residues. The CDR3 bases are TGTGCCAGCAGTTTAAGGGTCCTTGCAATAAATCAGCCCCAGCATTTT. Translating gives CASSLRVLAINQPQHF.

Ten or more counts support this clonotype. The rearrangement uses TRBV4-1 and TRBJ1-2; D remains ambiguous. Germline CDR1 is MGHRA and CDR2 is YSYEKL. This CDR3 comprises 15 residues. V lost 1 base and J lost 5, with 14 bases in between. The DNA for the CDR3 is TGCGCCAGCAGCCAAGGGGGTTGGGCCCAATATGGCTACACCTTC. Translating gives CASSQGGWAQYGYTF.

This clonotype has at least ten counts. CDR3 loop: CASTWGRGTEAFF. The CDR3, as DNA: TGTGCCAGCACGTGGGGCCGTGGAACTGAAGCTTTCTTT. The chain joins TRBV12-3 or TRBV12-4 to TRBJ1-1, with a weak D call TRBD1 (5 bases). The CDR3 loop spans 13 amino acids. Trimming cost V 7 bases and J 5 bases, with 14 bases left between them.

This clonotype has ten or more counts. The rearrangement links TRBV20-1 to TRBJ2-7; 9 nucleotides line up with TRBD2. V trimming: 7 bases; J trimming: 2 bases; junction bases outside the gene matches: 3. This CDR3 spans 12 amino acids. Germline CDR1 is DFQATT and CDR2 is SNEGSKA (reference sequence). CDR3 DNA sequence: TGCAGTGGTAGCGGGAGAACCTACGAGCAGTACTTC. As protein: CSGSGRTYEQYF.

This clonotype was detected ten times or more. V gene TRBV12-3 or TRBV12-4 combines with J gene TRBJ2-7; tentative D call: TRBD2 (6 bases). Trimming pared 5 bases from V and 2 bases from J, leaving 13 bases between. The CDR3 is 14 residues long. CDR3 DNA sequence: TGTGCCAGCAGTCTGACCCGACTAGCCTACGAGCAGTACTTC. Amino acid sequence: CASSLTRLAYEQYF.

This clonotype has a count of ten or more. In DNA, the CDR3 is TGCGCCAGCAGCTTAGAGCTCACCGGGGAGCTGTTTTTT. This codes for CASSLELTGELFF. This chain joins TRBV5-1 and TRBJ2-2; D unclear. Trimming stripped 2 bases from V and 4 bases from J, with 6 bases between. The CDR3 totals 13 residues. Germline V CDR1 and CDR2: SGHRS, YFSETQ.

Many counts were recorded for this clonotype. The rearrangement joins TRBV27 to TRBJ1-6; 8 bases are a match to TRBD1. Germline loops: CDR1 MNHEY, CDR2 SMNVEV (reference sequence). V dropped 3 bases and J dropped 10; count of bases not matched to a gene: 5. This CDR3 is built from 14 residues. The CDR3 reads CASSFQGAASPLHF. As DNA, the CDR3 is TGTGCCAGCAGTTTTCAGGGGGCTGCGTCACCCCTCCACTTT.

This clonotype appeared many times. The chain uses TRBV20-1 and TRBJ1-5; no definite D call. Trimming pared 3 bases from V and 0 bases from J, leaving 12 bases between. CDR3 length equals 15 residues. Looked up from germline, CDR1 is DFQATT and CDR2 is SNEGSKA (reference sequence). The CDR3 DNA reads as TGCAGTGCTAGGCGCGGCAGTTTTAGCAATCAGCCCCAGCATTTT. This codes for CSARRGSFSNQPQHF.

Many counts were recorded for this clonotype. The CDR3 loop reads CGTRTGAMNTEAFF. In DNA form, the CDR3 reads TGTGGTACCCGGACAGGGGCTATGAACACTGAAGCTTTCTTT. The rearrangement joins TRBV28 to TRBJ1-1, with 9 nucleotides matching TRBD1. The CDR3 runs to 14 residues. Germline V gene data show CDR1 as MDHEN and CDR2 as SYDVKM.

This clonotype was seen repeatedly, ten times or more. The V call is TRBV6-4, the J call TRBJ1-6; 9 bases are shared with TRBD1. The CDR3 has 14 amino acids. V lost 5 bases and J lost 9; bases outside the gene matches: 5. CDR1 MRHNA and CDR2 SNTAGT come from the germline V gene. The CDR3 loop is CASSIGTGSSPLHF. CDR3 coding DNA: TGTGCCAGCAGTATAGGGACAGGGTCTTCACCCCTCCACTTT.

This clonotype was counted at least ten times. This chain uses TRBV18 with TRBJ2-5; TRBD1 might be the D (5 bases). V shed 3 bases and J shed 6 bases, with 11 bases lying between them. Germline V gene lookup returns CDR1 KGHSH and CDR2 LQKENI. CDR3 length: 13 amino acids. Here the CDR3 DNA reads TGTGCCAGCTCACCTGGGGCAACAAAGACCCAGTACTTC. Translated: CASSPGATKTQYF. Supplemented by reference TRBV18 and TRBJ2-5, the full variable domain reads NAGVMQNPRHLVRRRGQEARLRCSPMKGHSHVYWYRQLPEEGLKFMVYLQKENIIDESGMPKERFSAEFPKEGPSILRIQQVVRGDSAAYFCASSPGATKTQYFGPGTRLLVL.

This clonotype was seen ten or more times. The chain has TRBV11-2 and TRBJ2-2; TRBD1 aligns across 10 bases. With 3 bases clipped from V and 5 bases from J, the junction kept 3 bases outside the gene matches. Germline V gene data show CDR1 as SGHAT and CDR2 as FQNNGV. The CDR3 extends over 15 amino acids. The CDR3 region has the DNA TGTGCCAGCAGCTTGGGGGACAGGGGAACCGGGGAGCTGTTTTTT. This encodes CASSLGDRGTGELFF.

This clonotype was observed many times. This sequence joins TRBV6-1 and TRBJ2-7; D gene uncertain. The germline V gene has CDR1 MNHNS and CDR2 SASEGT. The CDR3 loop spans 11 amino acids. V lost 4 bases, J lost 7 bases, and 8 bases lay in between. CDR3 in amino acids: CASSGLGEQYF. Written as DNA, the CDR3 is TGTGCCAGCAGTGGTCTGGGGGAGCAGTACTTC.

This clonotype was picked up many times. The chain combines TRBV30 with TRBJ1-1; D remains ambiguous. CDR1 and CDR2 from the germline V gene are GTSNPN and SVGIG (reference sequence). This CDR3 is built from 10 residues. Trimming stripped 6 bases from V and 3 bases from J, with 5 bases between. CDR3 coding DNA: TGTGCCTGCTCGGACACTGAAGCTTTCTTT. This gives the protein CACSDTEAFF.

This clonotype appeared many times. The rearrangement links TRBV7-9 to TRBJ1-5, with D unclear. The germline CDR1 and CDR2 sequences are SEHNR and FQNEAQ (reference sequence). Trimming removed 1 base from V and 6 bases from J, with 10 bases in between. CDR3 size: 14 residues. CDR3 sequence reads: CASSLGRSVQPQHF. The CDR3 DNA follows: TGTGCCAGCAGCTTAGGCAGGTCAGTTCAGCCCCAGCATTTT.

In this sample, this clonotype turned up many times. The rearrangement joins TRBV28 to TRBJ2-7, with D perhaps matching TRBD2 (5 bases). V was pared by 10 bases and J by 0 bases, with 13 bases between. The CDR3 spans 13 residues. Germline V gene lookup returns CDR1 MDHEN and CDR2 SYDVKM. This CDR3 reads CATREIGSYEQYF. The CDR3 region has the DNA TGTGCCACTCGGGAAATTGGCTCCTACGAGCAGTACTTC.

Only a few counts were recorded for this clonotype. V usage is TRBV4-3 and J usage is TRBJ2-7; D unclear. The ends were cut back, 0 bases at V and 3 bases at J, with 9 bases in the middle. Germline loops: CDR1 LGHNA, CDR2 YSLEER. CDR3 length: 14 amino acids. The CDR3 region is CASSQDPGYYEQYF. The CDR3 region has the DNA TGCGCCAGCAGCCAAGACCCCGGATACTACGAGCAGTACTTC.

Of note for this clonotype: With a much larger clone just one base away, this may be a read error. The J gene is TRBJ2-1, the V gene TRBV28; tentative D call: TRBD1 (5 bases). Germline V lookup: CDR1 MDHEN, CDR2 SYDVKM. This CDR3 is 14 amino acids long. Here the CDR3 DNA reads TGTACCAGCAGTTTTACAGGCTCCTACAATGAGCAGTTCTTC. Its protein product is CTSSFTGSYNEQFF.

There are many counts of this clonotype. The V call is TRBV7-8, the J call TRBJ1-5; a possible D gene is TRBD1 (5 bases). Germline lookup yields CDR1 SGHVS and CDR2 FQNEAQ. The CDR3 consists of 16 residues. V lost 1 base and J lost 0, with 10 bases in between. DNA for the CDR3: TGTGCCAGCAGCTTAGTGCGGACAAATAGCAATCAGCCCCAGCATTTT. Amino acids: CASSLVRTNSNQPQHF. The whole variable domain, remainder taken from reference TRBV7-8 and TRBJ1-5, is GAGVSQSPRYKVAKRGQDVALRCDPISGHVSLFWYQQALGQGPEFLTYFQNEAQLDKSGLPSDRFFAERPEGSVSTLKIQRTQQEDSAVYLCASSLVRTNSNQPQHFGDGTRLSIL.

The chain links TRBV24-1 to TRBJ2-5; 7 bases are shared with TRBD2. Germline V gene lookup returns CDR1 KGHDR and CDR2 SFDVKD. The CDR3 contains 15 residues. V was pared by 4 bases and J by 4 bases, with 8 bases of the junction left unmatched. The CDR3 nucleotides read TGTGCCACCAGTGACCGAAGGACTAGTTTAGAGACCCAGTACTTC. Protein sequence: CATSDRRTSLETQYF.

The chain employs TRBV28 and TRBJ1-1; tentatively, D is TRBD1 (6 bases). The germline V gene has CDR1 MDHEN and CDR2 SYDVKM. Trimming removed 7 bases at V and 1 base at J, with 13 bases between. This CDR3 spans 14 amino acids. This chain's CDR3 is CASTQGYSNTEAFF. CDR3 DNA: TGTGCCAGCACTCAGGGGTACTCGAACACTGAAGCTTTCTTT.

This clonotype was found many times. The chain combines TRBV20-1 with TRBJ1-1; weak D call: TRBD1 (6 bases). The germline V and J ends were trimmed by 2 bases and 5 bases, with 18 bases remaining between them. Germline assignment: CDR1 DFQATT and CDR2 SNEGSKA (reference sequence). The CDR3 totals 15 residues. CDR3 region: CSARPPGGRSTEAFF. CDR3 sequence (DNA): TGCAGTGCTAGACCCCCGGGGGGGCGCTCGACTGAAGCTTTCTTT.

A word on this clonotype: A junction boundary mismatches the germline segment, possibly from a read error. The chain carries TRBV12-3 or TRBV12-4 and TRBJ2-7; D unclear. The CDR3 has 11 amino acids. As DNA, the CDR3 is TGTGCCAGCAGTTCCTACTACGGGCAGTACTTC. The encoded protein is CASSSYYGQYF.

In its sample, this clonotype was seen many times. The J gene is TRBJ2-4, the V gene TRBV30; maybe TRBD2 (6 bases). The length of the CDR3 is 12 residues. Germline CDR1 GTSNPN, CDR2 SVGIG (reference sequence). The V end lost 4 bases, the J end lost 3 bases, and 7 bases lay between the germline ends. The CDR3 coding sequence is TGTGCCTGGAAGGGAGGCAAAAACATTCAGTACTTC. The encoded protein is CAWKGGKNIQYF.

The rearrangement links TRBV15 to TRBJ1-3, with unresolved D. The V end was cut by 4 bases, the J end by 4 bases, with 14 bases between. CDR3 length: 15 residues. The germline V gene encodes CDR1 LNHNV and CDR2 YYDKDF (reference sequence). Written as DNA, the CDR3 is TGTGCCACCAGCAAGGAAAGAAATCTCGGAAACACCATATATTTT. Translation: CATSKERNLGNTIYF.

This clonotype appeared many times. This sequence joins TRBV7-9 and TRBJ2-7, with 8 bases identical to TRBD1. CDR3 length: 15 residues. The germline gives CDR1 SEHNR, CDR2 FQNEAQ (reference sequence). The V and J ends lost 5 bases and 3 bases, in that order; junction bases with no gene match: 9. CDR3 sequence: CASSPLDRVFYEQYF. Written as DNA, the CDR3 is TGTGCCAGCAGCCCTTTGGACAGGGTGTTCTACGAGCAGTACTTC. Together with reference TRBV7-9 and TRBJ2-7, the CDR3 gives the full variable domain: DTGVSQNPRHKITKRGQNVTFRCDPISEHNRLYWYRQTLGQGPEFLTYFQNEAQLEKSRLLSDRFSAERPKGSFSTLEIQRTEQGDSAMYLCASSPLDRVFYEQYFGPGTRLTVT.

This clonotype was seen ten or more times. The V gene is TRBV27, the J gene TRBJ2-7; 7 bases match TRBD1. Germline V gene lookup returns CDR1 MNHEY and CDR2 SMNVEV (reference sequence). J was trimmed by 1 base and V by 9 bases; bases with no gene match: 6. CDR3 length: 13 residues. For the CDR3, the DNA is TGTGCCAGTAAAGACAGGGTTTCCTACGAGCAGTACTTC. Its translation is CASKDRVSYEQYF.